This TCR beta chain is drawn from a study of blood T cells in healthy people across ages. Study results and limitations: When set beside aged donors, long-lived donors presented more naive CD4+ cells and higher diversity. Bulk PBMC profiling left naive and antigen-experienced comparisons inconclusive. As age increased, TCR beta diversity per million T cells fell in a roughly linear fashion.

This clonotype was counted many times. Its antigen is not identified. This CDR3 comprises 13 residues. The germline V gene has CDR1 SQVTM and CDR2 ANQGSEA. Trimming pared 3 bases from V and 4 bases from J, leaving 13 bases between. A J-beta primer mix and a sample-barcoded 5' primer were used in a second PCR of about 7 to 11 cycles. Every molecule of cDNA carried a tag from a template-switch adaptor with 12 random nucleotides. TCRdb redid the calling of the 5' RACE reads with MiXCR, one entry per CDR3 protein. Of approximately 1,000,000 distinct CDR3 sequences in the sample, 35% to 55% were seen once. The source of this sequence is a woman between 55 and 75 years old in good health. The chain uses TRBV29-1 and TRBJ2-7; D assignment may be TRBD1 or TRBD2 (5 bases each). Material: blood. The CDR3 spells CSVEGVREYEQYF. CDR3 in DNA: TGCAGCGTTGAGGGGGTCAGGGAATACGAGCAGTACTTC.